The 31 T cell receptor beta chains below were found in one sample sequenced in a study of PD-L1 blockade in urothelial cancer. Only in-frame clones appear in the TCRdb table, and some are missing; sequencing was by immunoSEQ multiplex PCR. The sample contains some 100,000 clones, roughly nine tenths of which appear only once. Sample: PBMCs, taken around atezolizumab (anti-PD-L1) treatment. All receptors derive from a woman over 75 with urothelial cancer.

J is TRBJ1-5 and V is TRBV5-1; D is unclear. Germline CDR1 is SGHRS and CDR2 is YFSETQ. The CDR3 has 17 residues. With 0 bases removed from V and 1 base from J, the gap between germline ends came to 14 bases. CDR3 sequence reads: CASSLGLPGLSNQPQHF. DNA for the CDR3: TGCGCCAGCAGCTTGGGTCTCCCGGGGTTGAGCAATCAGCCCCAGCATTTT.

In its sample, this clone was seen once. The chain recombines TRBV19 with TRBJ1-1; 7 bases line up with TRBD1. Trimming removed 3 bases from V and 3 bases from J; junction bases left unmatched: 4. This CDR3 comprises 14 residues. CDR1 LNHDA and CDR2 SQIVND come from the germline V gene (reference sequence). The CDR3 nucleotides are TGTGCCAGTAGTATCGACAGGGCGGACACTGAAGCTTTCTTT. This sequence encodes CASSIDRADTEAFF.

V is TRBV15 and J is TRBJ1-5; 9 nucleotides match TRBD1. The CDR3 loop spans 15 amino acids. Germline V gene sequence: CDR1 LNHNV, CDR2 YYDKDF (reference sequence). The J segment lost 6 bases and the V segment lost 3 bases, leaving 6 bases of the junction unmatched. As DNA, the CDR3 is TGTGCCACCAGCAGGGACAGGGGACGCCCTCAGCCCCAGCATTTT. Translation gives CATSRDRGRPQPQHF.

This clone was seen once. J is TRBJ2-5 and V is TRBV5-1; TRBD1 matches 10 bases. Germline V gene data show CDR1 as SGHRS and CDR2 as YFSETQ. The trim removed 0 bases at V and 9 bases at J, leaving 8 bases unmatched. The CDR3 consists of 15 residues. CDR3 DNA: TGCGCCAGCAGCTTGGTAACCGGACAGGGGGGGCCCCAGTACTTC. This translates into CASSLVTGQGGPQYF.

The chain joins TRBV18 to TRBJ2-7, with a weak D call TRBD1 (5 bases). The germline V gene has CDR1 KGHSH and CDR2 LQKENI. CDR3 length: 14 amino acids. V lost 3 bases and J lost 0, with 9 bases in between. CDR3 residues: CASSPDTSSYEQYF. DNA for the CDR3: TGTGCCAGCTCACCGGACACCAGCTCCTACGAGCAGTACTTC.

This clone was seen only a few times. This sequence joins TRBV4-2 and TRBJ1-2; D is ambiguous. The CDR3 is made up of 15 amino acids. The germline gives CDR1 LGHNA, CDR2 YNFKEQ. V was trimmed by 3 bases and J by 9 bases, leaving 20 bases between them. Here the CDR3 reads CASSQDREAPMSYTF. CDR3 DNA: TGTGCCAGCAGCCAGGACCGGGAGGCTCCTATGAGCTACACCTTC.

The V call is TRBV5-1, the J call TRBJ1-2; D perhaps matches TRBD1 (5 bases). This CDR3 region has 14 residues. With 2 bases removed from V and 3 bases from J, the gap between germline ends came to 11 bases. Germline V lookup: CDR1 SGHRS, CDR2 YFSETQ. In DNA, the CDR3 is TGCGCCAGCAGCTTCGGGGGAATGGACTATGGCTACACCTTC. Encoded protein: CASSFGGMDYGYTF.

This chain links TRBV5-1 with TRBJ2-3, with no clear D. The CDR3 spans 13 residues. CDR1 and CDR2 (germline): SGHRS, YFSETQ. V was shortened by 3 bases and J by 4 bases, with 9 bases between the two germline ends. This chain's CDR3 is CASSYLSADTQYF. Written as DNA, the CDR3 is TGCGCCAGCAGCTACCTATCGGCAGATACGCAGTATTTT.

The chain is built from TRBV5-6 and TRBJ1-1; the D gene is possibly TRBD1 (6 bases). V was pared by 0 bases and J by 1 base, with 7 bases between. Per germline, CDR1 SGHDT and CDR2 YYEEEE. This CDR3 spans 14 amino acids. The DNA for the CDR3 is TGTGCCAGCAGCTTGGCAGGGGCGAACACTGAAGCTTTCTTT. It is translated as CASSLAGANTEAFF.

The rearrangement joins TRBV7-2 to TRBJ1-2; D uncertain. The CDR3 loop spans 13 amino acids. The V gene lost 2 bases and the J gene lost 6 bases, with 10 bases spanning the gap. Per the germline V gene, CDR1 is SGHTA and CDR2 is FQGNSA. CDR3 protein: CASSLKPVDGYTF. CDR3 nucleotide sequence: TGTGCCAGCAGCTTAAAACCGGTGGATGGCTACACCTTC.

J is TRBJ1-2 and V is TRBV20-1; no firm D call. Germline V lookup: CDR1 DFQATT, CDR2 SNEGSKA (reference sequence). V was trimmed by 5 bases and J by 8 bases, leaving 6 bases between them. This CDR3 spans 9 amino acids. This chain's CDR3 is CSASPGYTF. The CDR3 bases are TGCAGTGCTTCCCCGGGCTACACCTTC.

The gene calls are TRBV5-4 and TRBJ2-1; 14 bases match TRBD2. The CDR3 sequence is 16 residues long. J lost 6 bases, V lost 0 bases, and 2 bases had no gene match. Germline V gene lookup returns CDR1 SGHNT and CDR2 YYREEE (reference sequence). CDR3 sequence (DNA): TGTGCCAGCAGCTTGGGCGGACTAGCGGGAGGCAATGAGCAGTTCTTC. Translating it yields CASSLGGLAGGNEQFF.

The V and J genes are TRBV2 and TRBJ1-5, with D perhaps TRBD1 (6 bases). Trimming took 5 bases from V and 3 from J, leaving 14 bases between them. The CDR3 has 15 amino acids. In germline, CDR1 is SNHLY, CDR2 FYNNEI. Here the CDR3 reads CASSLTPGDNQPQHF. CDR3 in DNA: TGTGCCAGCAGTCTAACCCCAGGGGACAATCAGCCCCAGCATTTT.

The chain uses TRBV6-5 and TRBJ2-7; 10 nucleotides align to TRBD2. The CDR3 contains 14 residues. Germline CDR1 MNHEY, CDR2 SVGAGI. Trimming removed 6 bases from V and 2 bases from J; junction bases left unmatched: 4. The CDR3 coding sequence is TGTGCCAGCAGAAGGACTAGCGGCACCTACGAGCAGTACTTC. This sequence encodes CASRRTSGTYEQYF.

This chain joins TRBV30 and TRBJ1-1, with D uncertain. The CDR3 covers 10 residues. The germline V gene has CDR1 GTSNPN and CDR2 SVGIG (reference sequence). Trimming took 6 bases from V and 8 from J, leaving 10 bases between them. CDR3 nucleotides: TGTGCCTGCAGCGTAAGAGAAGCTTTCTTT. It encodes CACSVREAFF.

This chain links TRBV19 with TRBJ2-5; 9 bases match TRBD1. V trimming: 3 bases; J trimming: 5 bases; junction bases outside the gene matches: 7. The CDR3 is 15 residues long. The germline gives CDR1 LNHDA, CDR2 SQIVND (reference sequence). This CDR3 reads CASSIWDRVSETQYF. Here the CDR3 DNA reads TGTGCCAGTAGTATCTGGGACAGGGTGTCCGAGACCCAGTACTTC.

The V call is TRBV5-4, the J call TRBJ2-3, with 10 bases that match TRBD2. The CDR3 is made up of 15 amino acids. The germline gives CDR1 SGHNT, CDR2 YYREEE (reference sequence). The junction had 3 bases not matched to a gene; V was cut back by 0 bases and J by 5 bases. CDR3 sequence reads: CASSLGTSGRDTQYF. Here the CDR3 DNA reads TGTGCCAGCAGCTTGGGGACTAGCGGCAGAGATACGCAGTATTTT.

The chain is built from TRBV4-2 and TRBJ2-3, with a weak D call TRBD2 (6 bases). CDR1 and CDR2 (germline): LGHNA, YNFKEQ. V dropped 2 bases and J dropped 3 bases, with 12 bases sitting between them. The CDR3 extends over 15 amino acids. DNA for the CDR3: TGTGCCAGCAGCCAATCAGCGGGTCCGACAGATACGCAGTATTTT. Protein sequence: CASSQSAGPTDTQYF.

The genes are TRBV19 and TRBJ2-5; perhaps TRBD2 as D (5 bases). V gave up 3 bases and J gave up 4 bases, with 15 bases separating them. Germline CDR1 and CDR2: LNHDA and SQIVND (reference sequence). The CDR3 sequence is 15 residues long. The CDR3 reads CASSINVAAGETQYF. The CDR3 coding sequence is TGTGCCAGTAGTATTAACGTTGCGGCGGGAGAGACCCAGTACTTC.

The chain uses TRBV18 and TRBJ2-2; no clear D gene. This CDR3 has 12 residues. V lost 3 bases to trimming and J lost 6 bases, with 5 bases between them. Germline lookup yields CDR1 KGHSH and CDR2 LQKENI. The CDR3 bases are TGTGCCAGCTCACCCCGAGCCGGGGAGCTGTTTTTT. It is translated as CASSPRAGELFF.

This chain links TRBV18 with TRBJ1-4, with TRBD1 matching over 8 bases. CDR3 length equals 14 residues. Germline V lookup: CDR1 KGHSH, CDR2 LQKENI. V lost 2 bases to trimming and J lost 7 bases; unmatched junction nucleotides: 3. The DNA for the CDR3 is TGTGCCAGCTCACCAGTGACAGGGGCTGAAAAACTGTTTTTT. Translated: CASSPVTGAEKLFF.

The chain carries TRBV15 and TRBJ1-5; D not resolved. Germline assignment: CDR1 LNHNV and CDR2 YYDKDF (reference sequence). Trimming pared 0 bases from V and 2 bases from J, leaving 8 bases between. The CDR3 runs to 15 residues. This CDR3 is CATSREISGNQPQHF. The CDR3 region has the DNA TGTGCCACCAGCAGAGAAATATCGGGCAATCAGCCCCAGCATTTT.

The chain links TRBV21-1 to TRBJ2-7; the table's TRBD2 call for D was not verified on the DNA. TRBV21-1 is tagged as a pseudogene. This CDR3 is 14 amino acids long. The CDR3 loop reads CASRGSSSAYEQYF. CDR3 DNA: TGTGCCAGCAGGGGTAGCAGCAGTGCCTACGAGCAGTACTTC.

The V call is TRBV9, the J call TRBJ1-4; tentatively, D is TRBD1 (6 bases). CDR1 and CDR2 from the germline V gene are SGDLS and YYNGEE. This CDR3 region has 14 residues. The ends were cut back, 2 bases at V and 7 bases at J, with 12 bases in the middle. CDR3 amino acids: CASSVNRDGEKLFF. CDR3 nucleotides: TGTGCCAGCAGCGTGAACAGGGATGGTGAAAAACTGTTTTTT. The full variable domain, its missing parts supplied by reference TRBV9 and TRBJ1-4, is DSGVTQTPKHLITATGQRVTLRCSPRSGDLSVYWYQQSLDQGLQFLIQYYNGEERAKGNILERFSAQQFPDLHSELNLSSLELGDSALYFCASSVNRDGEKLFFGSGTQLSVL.

The chain links TRBV9 to TRBJ2-1; 7 bases agree with TRBD2. The CDR3 extends over 15 amino acids. Looked up from germline, CDR1 is SGDLS and CDR2 is YYNGEE. The V segment lost 4 bases and the J segment 8 bases; nucleotides outside the gene matches: 12. CDR3 DNA sequence: TGTGCCAGCAGCTTGATAGCGGGCCCGGGCGATGAGCAGTTCTTC. It specifies CASSLIAGPGDEQFF. The full variable domain, rest sourced from reference TRBV9 and TRBJ2-1, is DSGVTQTPKHLITATGQRVTLRCSPRSGDLSVYWYQQSLDQGLQFLIQYYNGEERAKGNILERFSAQQFPDLHSELNLSSLELGDSALYFCASSLIAGPGDEQFFGPGTRLTVL.

This clone occurred a few times. Within the sample, other DNA sequences also encode this same CDR3. This rearrangement joins TRBV11-2 to TRBJ1-2; D possibly corresponds to TRBD1 (5 bases). V was cut by 2 bases and J by 5 bases, with 6 bases left in between. This CDR3 has 12 amino acids. Germline V gene lookup returns CDR1 SGHAT and CDR2 FQNNGV. The CDR3 DNA reads as TGTGCCAGCAGCTTACAGGGTTATGGCTACACCTTC. This gives the protein CASSLQGYGYTF. Combining the CDR3 with reference TRBV11-2 and TRBJ1-2 gives the whole variable domain EAGVAQSPRYKIIEKRQSVAFWCNPISGHATLYWYQQILGQGPKLLIQFQNNGVVDDSQLPKDRFSAERLKGVDSTLKIQPAKLEDSAVYLCASSLQGYGYTFGSGTRLTVV.

This chain joins TRBV9 and TRBJ2-3; D perhaps matches TRBD2 (5 bases). Germline values: CDR1 SGDLS, CDR2 YYNGEE. The CDR3 is 15 residues long. The V and J ends lost 1 base and 0 bases respectively, with 9 bases between them. The DNA of the CDR3 is TGTGCCAGCAGCGTAATCGGGGAGAGCACAGATACGCAGTATTTT. Protein: CASSVIGESTDTQYF.

This chain uses TRBV4-1 with TRBJ2-2; 9 nucleotides line up with TRBD1. Trimming removed 1 base from V and 13 bases from J; junction bases left unmatched: 7. Germline CDR1 MGHRA, CDR2 YSYEKL. This CDR3 comprises 14 residues. The DNA of the CDR3 is TGCGCCAGCAGCCAAGTGGGACAGGGAAGAGGGCTGTTTTTT. Protein: CASSQVGQGRGLFF.

This clone appeared once. The gene calls are TRBV9 and TRBJ2-1; D perhaps matches TRBD2 (5 bases). CDR3 length equals 15 residues. Germline V lookup: CDR1 SGDLS, CDR2 YYNGEE. V lost 3 bases and J lost 1, with 11 bases in between. Written as DNA, the CDR3 is TGTGCCAGCAGCGACACCGGCGGGTCCTACAATGAGCAGTTCTTC. It yields the protein CASSDTGGSYNEQFF. Combining the CDR3 with reference TRBV9 and TRBJ2-1 gives the whole variable domain DSGVTQTPKHLITATGQRVTLRCSPRSGDLSVYWYQQSLDQGLQFLIQYYNGEERAKGNILERFSAQQFPDLHSELNLSSLELGDSALYFCASSDTGGSYNEQFFGPGTRLTVL.

The chain uses TRBV27 and TRBJ2-7; TRBD1 aligns across 8 bases. This CDR3 spans 15 amino acids. The germline V gene encodes CDR1 MNHEY and CDR2 SMNVEV (reference sequence). The V and J ends lost 3 bases and 2 bases, in that order; junction bases with no gene match: 6. CDR3: CASSFRGTGTYEQYF. As DNA, the CDR3 is TGTGCCAGCAGTTTCCGAGGGACAGGAACCTACGAGCAGTACTTC.

This clone was seen a single time. The chain joins TRBV27 to TRBJ1-1; no clear D. The germline V gene has CDR1 MNHEY and CDR2 SMNVEV (reference sequence). V was cut by 7 bases and J by 5 bases, with 14 bases left in between. CDR3 size: 13 residues. The CDR3 coding sequence is TGTGCCAGCAAAGATCCGGGTGGTACTGAAGCTTTCTTT. Translation: CASKDPGGTEAFF.